What follows are 15 T cell receptor beta chains derived from one specimen sequenced in a study of beta chain features in type 1 diabetes. Study findings and constraints: Moderate but significant shortening of TCRB CDR3s was recorded in all four CD4+ subsets from Type 1 diabetes patients.

For these TCRs, the target antigens are not known. Sequencing targeted expressed TCRB transcripts, as all isolated RNA had been reverse transcribed. Profiled with immunoSEQ multiplex PCR; TCRdb holds only in-frame clones, not every one. Of more than 200,000 clones listed, around 15% were seen once; the top ten hold 0.08% to 0.095%. Material: naive CD4+ T cells from blood. The receptor set was obtained from a man under 40 with type 1 diabetes.

This clone was counted between two and nine times. The V gene is TRBV7-2, the J gene TRBJ2-1; 7 bases fit TRBD2. Per germline, CDR1 SGHTA and CDR2 FQGNSA. V gave up 4 bases and J gave up 4 bases; unmatched junction bases: 4. The CDR3 sequence is 14 residues long. As DNA, the CDR3 is TGTGCCAGCAGCTCCAACGGGAGGTACAATGAGCAGTTCTTC. Its translation: CASSSNGRYNEQFF.

This clone was recorded only once. The chain joins TRBV30 to TRBJ2-2, with 11 bases fitting TRBD2. Germline CDR1 reads GTSNPN; CDR2 reads SVGIG (reference sequence). Trimming at V came to 4 bases and at J to 5 bases, leaving 6 bases not matched to a gene. The CDR3 is 15 amino acids. The CDR3, as DNA: TGTGCCTGGACTCGGACTAGCGGGTGGACCGGGGAGCTGTTTTTT. Translating gives CAWTRTSGWTGELFF.

This clone was found a few times. This sequence joins TRBV9 and TRBJ1-1; 7 bases match TRBD1. Germline trimming cut 2 bases from V and 4 bases from J; bases unmatched to any gene: 2. There are 13 residues in the CDR3. Germline loops: CDR1 SGDLS, CDR2 YYNGEE. CDR3 in amino acids: CASSVQGGTEAFF. The CDR3 DNA sequence: TGTGCCAGCAGCGTCCAGGGGGGCACTGAAGCTTTCTTT.

The rearrangement joins TRBV25-1 to TRBJ2-5, with unresolved D. Germline V gene sequence: CDR1 MGHDK, CDR2 SYGVNS. This CDR3 region has 15 residues. V lost 5 bases to trimming and J lost 0 bases, with 13 bases between them. CDR3 protein: CASSHLEEYQETQYF. In DNA form, the CDR3 reads TGTGCCAGCAGTCACCTCGAGGAGTACCAAGAGACCCAGTACTTC.

For this clone: The same CDR3 also results from other DNA sequences found in this sample. DNA for the CDR3: TGCGCCAGCAGCTTGACAGTTACCGGGGAGCTGTTTTTT. Amino acids: CASSLTVTGELFF. The V and J genes are TRBV5-1 and TRBJ2-2; D is unclear. The V end was cut by 1 base, the J end by 5 bases, with 6 bases between. The CDR3 has 13 amino acids. CDR1 is SGHRS, CDR2 YFSETQ, per germline.

There are a few counts of this clone. The chain carries TRBV20-1 and TRBJ1-2; D uncertain. Germline loops: CDR1 DFQATT, CDR2 SNEGSKA (reference sequence). Trimming shortened V by 5 bases and J by 4 bases, and 5 bases separated the two germline ends. The CDR3 extends over 10 amino acids. The CDR3 spells CSAQIYGYTF. In nucleotides, the CDR3 is TGCAGTGCTCAAATCTATGGCTACACCTTC.

The J gene is TRBJ1-2, the V gene TRBV28; D is possibly TRBD1 (6 bases). The CDR3 runs 14 residues. In germline, CDR1 is MDHEN, CDR2 SYDVKM. V lost 3 bases, J lost 5 bases, and 13 bases lay in between. Written as DNA, the CDR3 is TGTGCCAGCAGTTTGGCAGGGGTTGAGTATGGCTACACCTTC. This translates into CASSLAGVEYGYTF.

This clone was seen a handful of times. The CDR3 is CASSQAPETQYF. Here the CDR3 DNA reads TGCGCCAGCAGCCAAGCCCCAGAGACCCAGTACTTC. The chain employs TRBV4-1 and TRBJ2-5; no reliable D call. CDR1 is MGHRA, CDR2 YSYEKL, per germline. V lost 1 base and J 4 bases, leaving 4 bases between the germline ends. This CDR3 is 12 amino acids long.

Concerning this clone: The sample carries other DNA sequences with the same CDR3. The V call is TRBV29-1, the J call TRBJ2-3; D may match TRBD1 or TRBD2 (6 bases each). CDR1 and CDR2 (germline): SQVTM, ANQGSEA. V lost 7 bases and J lost 2, with 13 bases in between. There are 13 residues in the CDR3. The CDR3 region has the DNA TGCAGCGCCGGACGGGGGCTCACAGATACGCAGTATTTT. This translates into CSAGRGLTDTQYF.

This clone came up a few times. Other nucleotide sequences in the sample specify the same CDR3. J is TRBJ2-5 and V is TRBV29-1, with D possibly being TRBD1 (6 bases). The V gene lost 6 bases and the J gene lost 1 base, with 9 bases spanning the gap. Germline V gene sequence: CDR1 SQVTM, CDR2 ANQGSEA. The CDR3 contains 12 residues. CDR3 DNA: TGCAGCGTGCTAGGGGGCCAAGAGACCCAGTACTTC. Its protein product is CSVLGGQETQYF.

This clone was counted only a few times. The rearrangement uses TRBV10-3 and TRBJ2-1; D gene ambiguous. CDR1 and CDR2 (germline): ENHRY, SYGVKD. With 0 bases removed from V and 4 bases from J, the gap between germline ends came to 7 bases. The CDR3 spans 14 residues. In nucleotides, the CDR3 is TGTGCCATCAGTGAGTCGGAAAGGTACAATGAGCAGTTCTTC. Protein product: CAISESERYNEQFF.

This clone was detected only a few times. V is TRBV7-9 and J is TRBJ1-4; D possibly corresponds to TRBD1 (6 bases). Germline V CDR1 and CDR2: SEHNR, FQNEAQ (reference sequence). V was pared by 10 bases and J by 4 bases, with 13 bases between. The length of the CDR3 is 13 residues. CDR3 nucleotide sequence: TGTGCCACAAACAGGGCCGTTAATGAAAAACTGTTTTTT. It translates to CATNRAVNEKLFF.

The V call is TRBV4-3, the J call TRBJ2-4; 9 bases line up with TRBD1. V dropped 3 bases and J dropped 6; count of bases not matched to a gene: 9. This CDR3 is 16 amino acids long. Germline assignment: CDR1 LGHNA and CDR2 YSLEER. CDR3 residues: CASSHRSPGQGNIQYF. CDR3 nucleotides: TGCGCCAGCAGCCACCGTTCACCGGGACAGGGAAACATTCAGTACTTC.

This clone was seen only a few times. The V and J genes are TRBV4-3 and TRBJ2-7, with 11 bases fitting TRBD1. V shed 0 bases and J 4 bases; nucleotides not matched to a gene: 2. The CDR3 has 15 amino acids. Per the germline V gene, CDR1 is LGHNA and CDR2 is YSLEER. The CDR3 spells CASSQEGDRGYEQYF. The CDR3 DNA sequence: TGCGCCAGCAGCCAAGAAGGGGACAGGGGGTACGAGCAGTACTTC.

The table lists this clone with a few counts. The identical CDR3 is also encoded by other nucleotide sequences in the sample. The V call is TRBV30, the J call TRBJ2-1, with D possibly being TRBD2 (5 bases). This CDR3 contains 12 residues. Germline CDR1 is GTSNPN and CDR2 is SVGIG (reference sequence). V was shortened by 3 bases and J by 4 bases, with 7 bases between the two germline ends. The CDR3, as DNA: TGTGCCTGGAGCGGGAATTACAATGAGCAGTTCTTC. The encoded protein is CAWSGNYNEQFF.